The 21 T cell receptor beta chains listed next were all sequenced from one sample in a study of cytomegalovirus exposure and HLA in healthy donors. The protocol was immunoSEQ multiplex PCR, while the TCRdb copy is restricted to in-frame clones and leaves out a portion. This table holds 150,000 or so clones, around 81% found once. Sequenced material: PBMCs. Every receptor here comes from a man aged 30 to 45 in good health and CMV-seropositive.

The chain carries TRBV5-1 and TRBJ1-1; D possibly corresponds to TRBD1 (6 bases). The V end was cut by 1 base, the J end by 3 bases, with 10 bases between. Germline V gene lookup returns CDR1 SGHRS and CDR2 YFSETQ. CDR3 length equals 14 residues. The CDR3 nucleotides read TGCGCCAGCAGCTTGACAGGGCAGGACACTGAAGCTTTCTTT. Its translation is CASSLTGQDTEAFF. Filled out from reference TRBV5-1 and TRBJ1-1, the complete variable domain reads KAGVTQTPRYLIKTRGQQVTLSCSPISGHRSVSWYQQTPGQGLQFLFEYFSETQRNKGNFPGRFSGRQFSNSRSEMNVSTLELGDSALYLCASSLTGQDTEAFFGQGTRLTVV.

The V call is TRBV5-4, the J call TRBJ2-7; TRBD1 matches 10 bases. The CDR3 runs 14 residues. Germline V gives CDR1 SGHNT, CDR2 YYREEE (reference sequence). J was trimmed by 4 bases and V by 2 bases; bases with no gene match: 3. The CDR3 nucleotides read TGTGCCAGCAGCTTTCCGGGACAGGGGTACGAGCAGTACTTC. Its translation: CASSFPGQGYEQYF.

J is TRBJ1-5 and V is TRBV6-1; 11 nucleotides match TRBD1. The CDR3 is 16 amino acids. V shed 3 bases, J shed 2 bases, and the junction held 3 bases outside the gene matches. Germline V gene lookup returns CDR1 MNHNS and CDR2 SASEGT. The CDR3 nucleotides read TGTGCCAGCAGTGACGGACAGGGGGCCGGCAATCAGCCCCAGCATTTT. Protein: CASSDGQGAGNQPQHF.

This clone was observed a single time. The CDR3, as DNA: TGTGCCAGCAGCCCACAGTGGGGGGATAATGAAAAACTGTTTTTT. Encoded protein: CASSPQWGDNEKLFF. The chain employs TRBV7-9 and TRBJ1-4; a possible D gene is TRBD1 (5 bases). CDR3 size: 15 residues. CDR1 is SEHNR, CDR2 FQNEAQ, per germline (reference sequence). Trimming stripped 5 bases from V and 4 bases from J, with 14 bases between.

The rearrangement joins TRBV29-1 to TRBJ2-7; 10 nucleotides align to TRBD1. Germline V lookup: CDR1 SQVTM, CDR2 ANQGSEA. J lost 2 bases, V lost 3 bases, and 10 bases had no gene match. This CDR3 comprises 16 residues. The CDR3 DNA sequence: TGCAGCGTTGACGGTGTTAGGGACAGGGGCGCCTACGAGCAGTACTTC. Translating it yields CSVDGVRDRGAYEQYF.

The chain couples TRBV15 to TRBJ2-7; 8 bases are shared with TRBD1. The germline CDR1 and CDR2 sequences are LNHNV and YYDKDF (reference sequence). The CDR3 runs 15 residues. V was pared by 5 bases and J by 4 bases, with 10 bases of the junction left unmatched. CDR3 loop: CATSLTTGTGYEQYF. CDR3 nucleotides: TGTGCCACCAGCCTTACTACCGGGACAGGTTACGAGCAGTACTTC.

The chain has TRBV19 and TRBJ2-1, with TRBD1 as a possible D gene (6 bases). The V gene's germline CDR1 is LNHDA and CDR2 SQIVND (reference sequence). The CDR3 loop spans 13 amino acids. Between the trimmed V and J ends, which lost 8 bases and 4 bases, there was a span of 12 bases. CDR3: CASVNRDYNEQFF. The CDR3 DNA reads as TGTGCCAGTGTCAACAGGGATTACAATGAGCAGTTCTTC.

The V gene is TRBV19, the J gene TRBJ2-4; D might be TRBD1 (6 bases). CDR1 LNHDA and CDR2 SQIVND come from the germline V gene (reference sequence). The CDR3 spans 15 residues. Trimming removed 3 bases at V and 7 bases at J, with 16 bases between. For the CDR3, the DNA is TGTGCCAGTAGTATTAATCCAGGGGAAGGGAACATTCAGTACTTC. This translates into CASSINPGEGNIQYF.

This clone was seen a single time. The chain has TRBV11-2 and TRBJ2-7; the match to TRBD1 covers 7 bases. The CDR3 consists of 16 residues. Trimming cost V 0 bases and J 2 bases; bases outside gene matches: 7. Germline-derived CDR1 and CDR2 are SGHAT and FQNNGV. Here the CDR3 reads CASSLDPRQGTYEQYF. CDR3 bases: TGTGCCAGCAGCTTAGATCCCCGACAGGGCACCTACGAGCAGTACTTC.

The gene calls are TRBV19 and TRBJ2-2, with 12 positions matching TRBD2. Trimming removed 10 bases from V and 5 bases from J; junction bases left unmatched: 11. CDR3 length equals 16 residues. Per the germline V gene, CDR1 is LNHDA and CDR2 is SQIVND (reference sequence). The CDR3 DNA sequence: TGTGCCACCAGAACTAGCGGGGGGAAACCGACCGGGGAGCTGTTTTTT. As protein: CATRTSGGKPTGELFF. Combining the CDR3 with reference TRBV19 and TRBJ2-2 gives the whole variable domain DGGITQSPKYLFRKEGQNVTLSCEQNLNHDAMYWYRQDPGQGLRLIYYSQIVNDFQKGDIAEGYSVSREKKESFPLTVTSAQKNPTAFYLCATRTSGGKPTGELFFGEGSRLTVL.

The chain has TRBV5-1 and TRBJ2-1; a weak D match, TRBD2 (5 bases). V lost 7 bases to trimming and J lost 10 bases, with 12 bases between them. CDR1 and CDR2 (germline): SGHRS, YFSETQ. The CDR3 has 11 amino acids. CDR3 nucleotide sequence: TGCGCCAGCGGACGTCCGGGAGAGCAGTTCTTC. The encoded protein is CASGRPGEQFF.

The CDR3 reads CASSPRGGANEKLFF. DNA for the CDR3: TGTGCCAGCAGCCCACGGGGGGGGGCGAATGAAAAACTGTTTTTT. The chain couples TRBV5-4 to TRBJ1-4, with a possible D match to TRBD1 (6 bases). CDR1 is SGHNT, CDR2 YYREEE, per germline (reference sequence). The length of the CDR3 is 15 residues. Trimming took 4 bases from V and 5 from J, leaving 15 bases between them.

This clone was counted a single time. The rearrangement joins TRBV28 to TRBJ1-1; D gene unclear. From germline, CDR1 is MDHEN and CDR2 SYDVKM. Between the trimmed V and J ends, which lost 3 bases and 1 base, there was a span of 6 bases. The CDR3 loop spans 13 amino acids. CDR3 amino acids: CASSFVRNTEAFF. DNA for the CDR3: TGTGCCAGCAGTTTTGTCAGGAACACTGAAGCTTTCTTT.

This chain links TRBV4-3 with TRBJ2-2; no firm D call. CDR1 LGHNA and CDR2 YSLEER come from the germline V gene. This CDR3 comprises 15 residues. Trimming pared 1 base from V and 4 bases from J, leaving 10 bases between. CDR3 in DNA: TGCGCCAGCAGCCAAGTCCCGACGGGCACCGGGGAGCTGTTTTTT. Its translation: CASSQVPTGTGELFF.

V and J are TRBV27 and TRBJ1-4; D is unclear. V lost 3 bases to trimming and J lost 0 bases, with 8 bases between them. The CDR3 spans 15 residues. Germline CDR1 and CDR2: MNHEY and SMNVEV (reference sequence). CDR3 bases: TGTGCCAGCAGTTTTCGGAGACCAACTAATGAAAAACTGTTTTTT. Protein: CASSFRRPTNEKLFF.

The CDR3 here is CASSYPTGVFPYEQYF. The CDR3 bases are TGTGCCAGCAGTTACCCCACTGGAGTTTTTCCCTACGAGCAGTACTTC. This chain joins TRBV6-5 and TRBJ2-7; D not resolved. This CDR3 spans 16 amino acids. V dropped 2 bases and J dropped 2 bases, with 16 bases sitting between them. Germline CDR1 and CDR2: MNHEY and SVGAGI.

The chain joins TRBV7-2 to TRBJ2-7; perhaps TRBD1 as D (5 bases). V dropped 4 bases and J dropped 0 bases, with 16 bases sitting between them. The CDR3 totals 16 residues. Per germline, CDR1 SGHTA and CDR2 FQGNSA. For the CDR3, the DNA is TGTGCCAGCAGCTCCTATAGGGGCATCTTCTCCTACGAGCAGTACTTC. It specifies CASSSYRGIFSYEQYF. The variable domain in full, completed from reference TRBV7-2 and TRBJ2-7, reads GAGVSQSPSNKVTEKGKDVELRCDPISGHTALYWYRQSLGQGLEFLIYFQGNSAPDKSGLPSDRFSAERTGGSVSTLTIQRTQQEDSAVYLCASSSYRGIFSYEQYFGPGTRLTVT.

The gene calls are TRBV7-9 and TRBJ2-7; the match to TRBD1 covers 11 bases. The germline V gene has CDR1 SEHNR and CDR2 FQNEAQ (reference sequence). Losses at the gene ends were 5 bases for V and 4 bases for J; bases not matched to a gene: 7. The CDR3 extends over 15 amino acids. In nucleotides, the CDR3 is TGTGCCAGCAGCATTGGGACAGGGGGGTCATACGAGCAGTACTTC. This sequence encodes CASSIGTGGSYEQYF. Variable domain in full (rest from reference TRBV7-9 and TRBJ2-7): DTGVSQNPRHKITKRGQNVTFRCDPISEHNRLYWYRQTLGQGPEFLTYFQNEAQLEKSRLLSDRFSAERPKGSFSTLEIQRTEQGDSAMYLCASSIGTGGSYEQYFGPGTRLTVT.

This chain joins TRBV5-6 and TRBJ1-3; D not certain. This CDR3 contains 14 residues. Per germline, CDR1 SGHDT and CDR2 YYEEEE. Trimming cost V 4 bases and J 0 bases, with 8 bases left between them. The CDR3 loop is CASSAQSSGNTIYF. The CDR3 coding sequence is TGTGCCAGCAGCGCACAGAGCTCTGGAAACACCATATATTTT.

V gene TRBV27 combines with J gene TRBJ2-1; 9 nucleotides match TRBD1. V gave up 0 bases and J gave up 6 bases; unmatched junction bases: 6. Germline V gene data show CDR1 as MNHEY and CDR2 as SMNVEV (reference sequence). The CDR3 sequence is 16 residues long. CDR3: CASSLSTGGAGNEQFF. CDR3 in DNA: TGTGCCAGCAGTTTATCAACAGGGGGCGCGGGCAATGAGCAGTTCTTC.

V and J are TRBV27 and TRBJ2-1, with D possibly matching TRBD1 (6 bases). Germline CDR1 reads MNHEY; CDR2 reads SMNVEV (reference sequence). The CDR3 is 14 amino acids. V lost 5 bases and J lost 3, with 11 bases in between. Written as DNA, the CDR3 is TGTGCCAGCAGTGAGAGGACAGACTACAATGAGCAGTTCTTC. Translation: CASSERTDYNEQFF.